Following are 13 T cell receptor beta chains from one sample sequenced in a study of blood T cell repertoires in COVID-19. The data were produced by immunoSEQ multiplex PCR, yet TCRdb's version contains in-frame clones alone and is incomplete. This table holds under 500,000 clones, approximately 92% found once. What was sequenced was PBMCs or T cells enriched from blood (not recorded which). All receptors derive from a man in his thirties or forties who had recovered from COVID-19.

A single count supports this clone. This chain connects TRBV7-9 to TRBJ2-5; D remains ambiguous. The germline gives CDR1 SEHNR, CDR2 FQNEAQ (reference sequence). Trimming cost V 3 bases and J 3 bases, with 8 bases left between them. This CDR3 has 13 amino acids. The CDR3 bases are TGTGCCAGCAGCTTTACGAGAAAAGAGACCCAGTACTTC. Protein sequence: CASSFTRKETQYF.

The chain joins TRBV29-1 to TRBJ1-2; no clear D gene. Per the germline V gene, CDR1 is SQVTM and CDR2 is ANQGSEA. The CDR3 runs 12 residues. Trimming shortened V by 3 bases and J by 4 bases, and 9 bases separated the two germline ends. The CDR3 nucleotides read TGCAGCGTTGACAAGGACTTCTATGGCTACACCTTC. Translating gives CSVDKDFYGYTF.

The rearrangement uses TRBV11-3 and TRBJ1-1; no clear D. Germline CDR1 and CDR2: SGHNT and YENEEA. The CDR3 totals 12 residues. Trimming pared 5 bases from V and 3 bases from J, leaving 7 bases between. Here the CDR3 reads CASSGTDTEAFF. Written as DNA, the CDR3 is TGTGCCAGCAGCGGCACCGACACTGAAGCTTTCTTT.

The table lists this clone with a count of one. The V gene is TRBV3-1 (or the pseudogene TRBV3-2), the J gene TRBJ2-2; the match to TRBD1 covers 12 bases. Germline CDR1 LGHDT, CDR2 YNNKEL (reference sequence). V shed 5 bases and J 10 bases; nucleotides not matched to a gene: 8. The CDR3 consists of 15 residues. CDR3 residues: CASSAGTGGREELFF. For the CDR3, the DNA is TGTGCCAGCAGCGCCGGGACAGGGGGCCGCGAGGAGCTGTTTTTT.

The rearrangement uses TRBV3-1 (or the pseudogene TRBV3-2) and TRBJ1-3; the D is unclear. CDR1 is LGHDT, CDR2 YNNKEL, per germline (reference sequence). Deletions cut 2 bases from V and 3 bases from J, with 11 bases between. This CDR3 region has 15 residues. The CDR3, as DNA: TGTGCCAGCAGCCAATCCCCGCAGTTTGGAAACACCATATATTTT. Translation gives CASSQSPQFGNTIYF.

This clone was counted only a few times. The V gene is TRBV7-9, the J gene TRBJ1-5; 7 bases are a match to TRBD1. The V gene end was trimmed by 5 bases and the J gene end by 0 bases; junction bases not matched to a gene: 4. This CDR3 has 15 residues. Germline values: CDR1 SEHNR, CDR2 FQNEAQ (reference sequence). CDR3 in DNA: TGTGCCAGCAGCGATCGACAGGGTAGCAATCAGCCCCAGCATTTT. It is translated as CASSDRQGSNQPQHF.

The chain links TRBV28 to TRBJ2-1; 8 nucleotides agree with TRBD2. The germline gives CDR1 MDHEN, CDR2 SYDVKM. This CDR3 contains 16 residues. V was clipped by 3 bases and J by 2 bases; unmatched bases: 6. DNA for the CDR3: TGTGCCAGCAGTTTTATCCGGGAGGGCCCCTACAATGAGCAGTTCTTC. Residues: CASSFIREGPYNEQFF.

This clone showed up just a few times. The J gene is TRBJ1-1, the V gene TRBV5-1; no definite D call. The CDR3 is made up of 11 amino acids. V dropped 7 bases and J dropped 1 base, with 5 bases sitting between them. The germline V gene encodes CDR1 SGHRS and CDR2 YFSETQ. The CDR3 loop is CASSENTEAFF. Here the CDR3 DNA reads TGCGCCAGCTCAGAGAACACTGAAGCTTTCTTT.

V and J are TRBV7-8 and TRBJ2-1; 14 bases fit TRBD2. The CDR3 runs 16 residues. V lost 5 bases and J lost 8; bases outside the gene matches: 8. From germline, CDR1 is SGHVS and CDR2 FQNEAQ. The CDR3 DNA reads TGTGCCAGCAGCAGGCCGGGACTAGCGGGAGCTTATGAGCAGTTCTTC. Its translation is CASSRPGLAGAYEQFF.

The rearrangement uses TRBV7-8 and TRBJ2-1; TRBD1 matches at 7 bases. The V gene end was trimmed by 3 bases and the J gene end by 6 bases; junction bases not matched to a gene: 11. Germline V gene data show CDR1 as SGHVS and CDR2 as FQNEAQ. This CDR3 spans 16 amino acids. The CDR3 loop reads CASSLTGPAGGNEQFF. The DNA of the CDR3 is TGTGCCAGCAGCTTGACAGGTCCTGCAGGGGGCAATGAGCAGTTCTTC.

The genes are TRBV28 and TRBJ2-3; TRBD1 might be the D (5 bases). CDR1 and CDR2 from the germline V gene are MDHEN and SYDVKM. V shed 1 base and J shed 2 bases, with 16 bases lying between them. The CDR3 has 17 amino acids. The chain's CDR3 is CASSLSYGAASTDTQYF. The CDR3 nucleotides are TGTGCCAGCAGTTTATCCTATGGGGCGGCGTCCACAGATACGCAGTATTTT.

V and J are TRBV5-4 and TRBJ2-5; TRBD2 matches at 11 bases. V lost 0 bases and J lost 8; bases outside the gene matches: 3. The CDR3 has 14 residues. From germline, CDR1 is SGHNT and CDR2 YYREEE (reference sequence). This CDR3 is CASSLGTSGLTQYF. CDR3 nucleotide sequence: TGTGCCAGCAGCTTGGGGACTAGCGGGCTCACCCAGTACTTC.

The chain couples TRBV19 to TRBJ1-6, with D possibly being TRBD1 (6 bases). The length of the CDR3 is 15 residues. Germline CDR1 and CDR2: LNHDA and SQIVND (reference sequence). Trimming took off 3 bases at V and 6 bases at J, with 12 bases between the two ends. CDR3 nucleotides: TGTGCCAGTAGTATGGCTTGGACAGCTAATTCACCCCTCCACTTT. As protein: CASSMAWTANSPLHF.